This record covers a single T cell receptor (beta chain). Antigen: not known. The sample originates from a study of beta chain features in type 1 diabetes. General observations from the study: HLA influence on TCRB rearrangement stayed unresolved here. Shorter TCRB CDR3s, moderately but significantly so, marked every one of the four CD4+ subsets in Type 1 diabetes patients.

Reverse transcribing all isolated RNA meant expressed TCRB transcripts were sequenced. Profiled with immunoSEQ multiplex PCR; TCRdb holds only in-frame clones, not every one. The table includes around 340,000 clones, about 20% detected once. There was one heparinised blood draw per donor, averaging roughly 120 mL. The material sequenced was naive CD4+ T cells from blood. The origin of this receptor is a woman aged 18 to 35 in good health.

CDR3 bases: TGCGCCAGCAGGGCCCCTGGCTCCTCGAATTCACCCCTCCACTTT. It codes for CASRAPGSSNSPLHF. The chain has TRBV5-1 and TRBJ1-6; no firm D call. The V end was cut by 5 bases, the J end by 7 bases, with 16 bases between. Per germline, CDR1 SGHRS and CDR2 YFSETQ. The CDR3 is 15 amino acids.